This T cell receptor (beta chain) was identified during a study of blood T cells in healthy people across ages. Regarding the study as a whole: One million T cells yielded diversity estimates that were considered underestimates.

Using a J-beta primer mix together with a sample-barcoded 5' primer, a second PCR was run for roughly 7 to 11 cycles. From the 5' RACE reads, TCRdb called clonotypes with MiXCR, one entry per CDR3 protein. Among about 780,000 distinct CDR3 sequences, 35% to 60% were seen once, and the ten largest hold roughly 20%. This clonotype was observed a few times. Antigen specificity is unknown. This CDR3 region has 16 residues. Germline V CDR1 and CDR2: DFQATT, SNEGSKA (reference sequence). V lost 0 bases to trimming and J lost 3 bases; unmatched junction nucleotides: 5. The source material was blood. The sequence was collected from an elderly man in good health. The chain combines TRBV20-1 with TRBJ2-1, with TRBD2 matching over 10 bases. In DNA, the CDR3 is TGCAGTGCTAGAGATCTAAGGACTAGCGGCTACAATGAGCAGTTCTTC. Amino acids: CSARDLRTSGYNEQFF.